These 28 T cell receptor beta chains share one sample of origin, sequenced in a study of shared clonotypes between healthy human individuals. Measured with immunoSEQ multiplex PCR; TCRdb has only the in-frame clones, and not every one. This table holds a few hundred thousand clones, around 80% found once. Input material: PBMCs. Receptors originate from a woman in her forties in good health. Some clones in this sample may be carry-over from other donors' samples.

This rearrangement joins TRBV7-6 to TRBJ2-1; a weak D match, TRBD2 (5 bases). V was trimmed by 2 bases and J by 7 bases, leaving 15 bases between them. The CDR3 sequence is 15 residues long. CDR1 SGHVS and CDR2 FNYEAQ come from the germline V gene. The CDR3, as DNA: TGTGCCAGCAGCTTATTCGAGGGTTTTAGGAATGAGCAGTTCTTC. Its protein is CASSLFEGFRNEQFF.

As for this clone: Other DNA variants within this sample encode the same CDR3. DNA for the CDR3: TGTGCCAGCAGTGAAGTTTCGGGGGGCGAGCAGTACTTC. Translation gives CASSEVSGGEQYF. The chain links TRBV2 to TRBJ2-7; 7 bases fit TRBD2. The CDR3 loop spans 13 amino acids. The J segment lost 6 bases and the V segment lost 1 base, leaving 3 bases of the junction unmatched. The V gene's germline CDR1 is SNHLY and CDR2 FYNNEI. Drawing the rest from reference TRBV2 and TRBJ2-7, the complete variable domain is EPEVTQTPSHQVTQMGQEVILRCVPISNHLYFYWYRQILGQKVEFLVSFYNNEISEKSEIFDDQFSVERPDGSNFTLKIRSTKLEDSAMYFCASSEVSGGEQYFGPGTRLTVT.

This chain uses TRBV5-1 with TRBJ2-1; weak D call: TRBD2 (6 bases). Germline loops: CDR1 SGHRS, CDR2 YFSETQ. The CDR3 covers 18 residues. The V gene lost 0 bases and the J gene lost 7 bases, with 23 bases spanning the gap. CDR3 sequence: CASSLEGPTGAPRNEQFF. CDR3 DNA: TGCGCCAGCAGCTTGGAGGGACCCACGGGAGCCCCTAGGAATGAGCAGTTCTTC.

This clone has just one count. CDR3 in amino acids: CAISEGDRGSKETQYF. As DNA, the CDR3 is TGTGCCATCAGTGAGGGGGACAGGGGTAGTAAGGAGACCCAGTACTTC. The chain uses TRBV10-3 and TRBJ2-5; TRBD1 agrees at 10 bases. J lost 5 bases, V lost 2 bases, and 8 bases had no gene match. Germline V gene sequence: CDR1 ENHRY, CDR2 SYGVKD. The CDR3 is 16 amino acids.

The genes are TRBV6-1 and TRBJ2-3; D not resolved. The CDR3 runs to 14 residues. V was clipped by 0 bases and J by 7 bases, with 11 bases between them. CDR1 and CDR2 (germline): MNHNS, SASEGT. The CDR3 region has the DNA TGTGCCAGCAGTGAAGCGCGTTCCCTCCATACGCAGTATTTT. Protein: CASSEARSLHTQYF.

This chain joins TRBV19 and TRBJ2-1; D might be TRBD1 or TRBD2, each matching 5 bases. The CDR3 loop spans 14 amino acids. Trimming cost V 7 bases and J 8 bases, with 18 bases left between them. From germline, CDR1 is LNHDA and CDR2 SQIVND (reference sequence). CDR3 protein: CASTSGTGIYEQFF. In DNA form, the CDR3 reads TGTGCCAGTACGTCCGGGACGGGCATTTATGAGCAGTTCTTC.

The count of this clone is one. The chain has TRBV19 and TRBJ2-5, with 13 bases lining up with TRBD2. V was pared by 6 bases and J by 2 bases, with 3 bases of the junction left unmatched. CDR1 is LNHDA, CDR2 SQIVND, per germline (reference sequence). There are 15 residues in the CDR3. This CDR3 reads CASSPGLAGQETQYF. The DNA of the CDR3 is TGTGCCAGTAGCCCGGGACTAGCGGGACAAGAGACCCAGTACTTC.

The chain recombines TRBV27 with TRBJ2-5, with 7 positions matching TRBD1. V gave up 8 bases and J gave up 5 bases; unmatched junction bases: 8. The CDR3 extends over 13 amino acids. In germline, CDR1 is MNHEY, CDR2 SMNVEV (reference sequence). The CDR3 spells CASQNRGAETQYF. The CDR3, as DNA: TGTGCCAGCCAAAACAGGGGAGCCGAGACCCAGTACTTC.

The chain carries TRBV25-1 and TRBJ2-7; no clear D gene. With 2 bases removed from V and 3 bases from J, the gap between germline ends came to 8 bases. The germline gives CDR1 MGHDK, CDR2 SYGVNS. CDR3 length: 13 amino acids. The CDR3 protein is CASSEGLNYEQYF. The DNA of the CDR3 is TGTGCCAGCAGTGAAGGCCTAAACTACGAGCAGTACTTC.

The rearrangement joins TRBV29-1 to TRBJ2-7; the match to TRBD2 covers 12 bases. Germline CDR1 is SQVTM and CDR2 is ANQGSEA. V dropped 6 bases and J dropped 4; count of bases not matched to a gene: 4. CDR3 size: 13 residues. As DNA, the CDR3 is TGCAGCGTCCGACTAGCGGGAGTTTACGAGCAGTACTTC. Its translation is CSVRLAGVYEQYF.

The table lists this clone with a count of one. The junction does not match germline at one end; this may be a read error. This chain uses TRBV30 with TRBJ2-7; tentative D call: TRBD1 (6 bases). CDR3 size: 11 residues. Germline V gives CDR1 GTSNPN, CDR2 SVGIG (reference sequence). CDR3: CAWRTRTVAFF. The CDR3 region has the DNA TGTGCCTGGAGAACCCGGACAGTAGCCTTCTTC.

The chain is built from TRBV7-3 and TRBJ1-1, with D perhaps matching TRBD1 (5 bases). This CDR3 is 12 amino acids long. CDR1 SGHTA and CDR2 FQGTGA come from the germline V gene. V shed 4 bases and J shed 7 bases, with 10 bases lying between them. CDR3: CASSSPGLEAFF. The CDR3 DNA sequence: TGTGCCAGCAGCTCCCCGGGGCTTGAAGCTTTCTTT.

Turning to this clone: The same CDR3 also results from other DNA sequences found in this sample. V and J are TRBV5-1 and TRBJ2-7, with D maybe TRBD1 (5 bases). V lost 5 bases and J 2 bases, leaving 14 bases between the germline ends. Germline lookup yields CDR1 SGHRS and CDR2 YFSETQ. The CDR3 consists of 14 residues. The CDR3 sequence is CASSLGQGPYEQYF. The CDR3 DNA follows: TGCGCCAGCAGTCTGGGGCAGGGCCCCTACGAGCAGTACTTC.

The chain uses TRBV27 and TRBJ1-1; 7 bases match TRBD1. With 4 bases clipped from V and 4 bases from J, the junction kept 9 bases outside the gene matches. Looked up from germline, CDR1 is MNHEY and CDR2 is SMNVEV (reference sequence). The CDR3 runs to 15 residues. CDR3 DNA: TGTGCCAGCAGTTACCACAGGGGACCCGGCACTGAAGCTTTCTTT. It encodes CASSYHRGPGTEAFF.

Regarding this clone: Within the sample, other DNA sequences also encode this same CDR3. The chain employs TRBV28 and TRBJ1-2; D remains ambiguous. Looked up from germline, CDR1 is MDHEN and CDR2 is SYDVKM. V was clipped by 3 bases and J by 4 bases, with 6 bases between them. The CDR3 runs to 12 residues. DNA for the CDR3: TGTGCCAGCAGTTTTGGGAGCTATGGCTACACCTTC. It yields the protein CASSFGSYGYTF.

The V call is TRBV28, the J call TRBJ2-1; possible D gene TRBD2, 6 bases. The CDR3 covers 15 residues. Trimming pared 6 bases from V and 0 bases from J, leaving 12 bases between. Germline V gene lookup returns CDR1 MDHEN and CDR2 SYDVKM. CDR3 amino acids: CASRVAGSSYNEQFF. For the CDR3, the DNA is TGTGCCAGCAGAGTGGCGGGGAGCTCCTACAATGAGCAGTTCTTC.

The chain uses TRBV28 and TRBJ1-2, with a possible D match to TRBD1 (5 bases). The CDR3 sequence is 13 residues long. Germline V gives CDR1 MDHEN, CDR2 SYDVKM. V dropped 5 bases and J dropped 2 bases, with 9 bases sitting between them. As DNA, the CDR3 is TGTGCCAGCAGTCGACAGCGGAACTATGGCTACACCTTC. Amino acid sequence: CASSRQRNYGYTF.

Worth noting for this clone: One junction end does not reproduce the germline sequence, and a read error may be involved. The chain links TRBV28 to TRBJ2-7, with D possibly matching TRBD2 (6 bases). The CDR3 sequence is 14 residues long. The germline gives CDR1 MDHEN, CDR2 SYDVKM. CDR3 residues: CASSRPVGSGHGGF. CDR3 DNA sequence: TGTGCCAGCAGTAGGCCGGTGGGTTCAGGACACGGGGGCTTC. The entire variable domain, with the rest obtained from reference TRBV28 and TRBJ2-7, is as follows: DVKVTQSSRYLVKRTGEKVFLECVQDMDHENMFWYRQDPGLGLRLIYFSYDVKMKEKGDIPEGYSVSREKKERFSLILESASTNQTSMYLCASSRPVGSGHGGFGPGTRLTVT.

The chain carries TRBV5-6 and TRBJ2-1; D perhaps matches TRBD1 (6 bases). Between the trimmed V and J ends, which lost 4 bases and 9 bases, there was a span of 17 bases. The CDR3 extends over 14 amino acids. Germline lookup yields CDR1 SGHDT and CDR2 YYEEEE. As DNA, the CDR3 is TGTGCCAGCAGCCTTCAGGGGTCCACAGGTGAGCAGTTCTTC. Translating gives CASSLQGSTGEQFF.

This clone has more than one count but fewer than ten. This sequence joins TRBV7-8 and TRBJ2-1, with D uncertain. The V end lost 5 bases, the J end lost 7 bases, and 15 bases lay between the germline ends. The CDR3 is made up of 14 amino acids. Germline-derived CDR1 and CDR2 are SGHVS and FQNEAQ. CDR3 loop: CASSPHGQRNEQFF. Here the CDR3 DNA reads TGTGCCAGCAGCCCTCATGGGCAACGGAATGAGCAGTTCTTC.

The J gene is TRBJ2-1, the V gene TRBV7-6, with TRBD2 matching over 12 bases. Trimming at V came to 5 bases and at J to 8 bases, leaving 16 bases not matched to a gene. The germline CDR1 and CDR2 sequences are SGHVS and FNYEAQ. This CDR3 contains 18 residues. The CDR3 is CASSPPPWRASGRDEQFF. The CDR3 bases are TGTGCCAGCAGCCCGCCTCCCTGGCGGGCTAGCGGGAGGGATGAGCAGTTCTTC.

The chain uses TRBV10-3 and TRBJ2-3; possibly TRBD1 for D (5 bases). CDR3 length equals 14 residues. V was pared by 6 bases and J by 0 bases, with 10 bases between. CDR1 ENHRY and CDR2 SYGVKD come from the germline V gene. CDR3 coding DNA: TGTGCCATCAGAGCTGGACAAAGCACAGATACGCAGTATTTT. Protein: CAIRAGQSTDTQYF.

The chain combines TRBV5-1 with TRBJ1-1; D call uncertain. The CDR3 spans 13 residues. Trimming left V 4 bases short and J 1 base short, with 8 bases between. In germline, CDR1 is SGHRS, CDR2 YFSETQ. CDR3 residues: CASSPAENTEAFF. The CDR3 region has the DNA TGCGCCAGCAGCCCAGCAGAGAACACTGAAGCTTTCTTT.

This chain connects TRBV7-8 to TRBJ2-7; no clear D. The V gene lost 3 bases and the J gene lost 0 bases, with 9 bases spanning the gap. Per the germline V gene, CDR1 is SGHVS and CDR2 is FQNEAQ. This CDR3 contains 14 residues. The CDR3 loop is CASSFDITSYEQYF. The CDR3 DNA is TGTGCCAGCAGCTTCGACATTACCTCCTACGAGCAGTACTTC.

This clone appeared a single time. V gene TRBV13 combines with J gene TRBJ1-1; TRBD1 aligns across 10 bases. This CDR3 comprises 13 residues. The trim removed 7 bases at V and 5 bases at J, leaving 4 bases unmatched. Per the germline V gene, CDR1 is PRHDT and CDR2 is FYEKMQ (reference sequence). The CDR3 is CASTDRGRTEAFF. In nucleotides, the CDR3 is TGTGCCAGCACCGACAGGGGGCGGACTGAAGCTTTCTTT.

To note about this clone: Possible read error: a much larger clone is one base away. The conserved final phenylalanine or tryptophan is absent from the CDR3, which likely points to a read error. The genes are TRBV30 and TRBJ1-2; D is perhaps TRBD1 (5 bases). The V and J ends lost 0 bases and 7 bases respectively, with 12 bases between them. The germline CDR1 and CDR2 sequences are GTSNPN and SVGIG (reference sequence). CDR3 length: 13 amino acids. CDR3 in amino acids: CAWSVQRGGGYTL. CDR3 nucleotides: TGTGCCTGGAGTGTACAGAGGGGAGGTGGCTACACCCTC.

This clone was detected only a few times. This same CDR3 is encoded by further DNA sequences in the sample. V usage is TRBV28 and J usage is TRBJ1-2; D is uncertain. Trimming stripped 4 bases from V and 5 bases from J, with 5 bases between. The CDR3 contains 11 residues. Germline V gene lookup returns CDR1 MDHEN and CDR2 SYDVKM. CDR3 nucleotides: TGTGCCAGCAGTTGGCGGTATGGCTACACCTTC. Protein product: CASSWRYGYTF.

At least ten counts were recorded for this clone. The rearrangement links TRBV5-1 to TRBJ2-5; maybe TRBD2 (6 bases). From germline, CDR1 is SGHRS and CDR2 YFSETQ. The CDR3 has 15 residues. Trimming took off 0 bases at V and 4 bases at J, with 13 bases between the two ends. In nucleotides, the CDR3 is TGCGCCAGCAGCTTGGAGGCGGGATCCAGAGAGACCCAGTACTTC. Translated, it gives CASSLEAGSRETQYF.